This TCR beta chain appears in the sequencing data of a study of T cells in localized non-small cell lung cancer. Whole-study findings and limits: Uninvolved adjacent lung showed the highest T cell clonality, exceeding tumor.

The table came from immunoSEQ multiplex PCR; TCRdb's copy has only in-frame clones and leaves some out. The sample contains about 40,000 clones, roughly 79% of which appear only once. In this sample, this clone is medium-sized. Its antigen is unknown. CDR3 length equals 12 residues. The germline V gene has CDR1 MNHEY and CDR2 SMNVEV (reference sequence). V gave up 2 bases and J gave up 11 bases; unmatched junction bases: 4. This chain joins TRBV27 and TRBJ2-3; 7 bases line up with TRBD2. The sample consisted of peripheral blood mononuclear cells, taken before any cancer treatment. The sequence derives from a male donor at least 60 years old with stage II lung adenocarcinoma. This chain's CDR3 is CASSLIGEGQYF. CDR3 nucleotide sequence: TGTGCCAGCAGTTTAATAGGGGAGGGGCAGTATTTT.